Listed below are T cell receptor beta chains from one sample, sequenced in a study of cytomegalovirus exposure and HLA in healthy donors. TCRdb's table, derived via immunoSEQ multiplex PCR, lists solely in-frame clones and lacks some. The table lists 53,000 or so clones. The specimen was PBMCs. The receptors here all came from a male donor in good health and CMV-seropositive. Both conserved end residues are part of each CDR3. The D gene is left open where the match is weak.

j_gene: TRBJ2-1; d_gene: NA; v_gene: TRBV19; CDR3aa: CASSIDLEGPEQFF; CDR3nt: TGTGCCAGTAGTATAGACCTAGAAGGCCCTGAGCAGTTCTTC
j_gene: TRBJ2-5; d_gene: TRBD1; v_gene: TRBV19; CDR3aa: CASSLTGGSGQETQYF; CDR3nt: TGTGCCAGTAGTTTAACAGGGGGATCGGGACAAGAGACCCAGTACTTC
j_gene: TRBJ1-4; d_gene: NA; v_gene: TRBV21-1; CDR3aa: CASSKGWGRTGGEKLFF; CDR3nt: TGTGCCAGCAGCAAAGGGTGGGGAAGAACAGGGGGTGAAAAACTGTTTTTT
j_gene: TRBJ1-3; d_gene: NA; v_gene: TRBV28; CDR3aa: CASSADNVRGNTIYF; CDR3nt: TGTGCCAGCAGCGCTGACAACGTCCGAGGAAACACCATATATTTT
j_gene: TRBJ2-7; d_gene: NA; v_gene: TRBV7-9; CDR3aa: CASSPTEGSYEQYF; CDR3nt: TGTGCCAGCAGCCCCACTGAGGGCTCCTACGAGCAGTACTTC
j_gene: TRBJ1-1; d_gene: TRBD1; v_gene: TRBV5-1; CDR3aa: CASSQNPGGTEAFF; CDR3nt: TGCGCCAGCAGCCAGAACCCAGGGGGCACTGAAGCTTTCTTT
j_gene: TRBJ1-6; d_gene: NA; v_gene: TRBV5-1; CDR3aa: CASSLVGATYNSPLHF; CDR3nt: TGCGCCAGCAGCTTGGTAGGGGCGACCTATAATTCACCCCTCCACTTT
j_gene: TRBJ2-5; d_gene: TRBD2; v_gene: TRBV4-1; CDR3aa: CASSQDSGGAGTQYF; CDR3nt: TGCGCCAGCAGCCAAGATAGCGGGGGGGCGGGGACCCAGTACTTC
j_gene: TRBJ2-3; d_gene: TRBD2; v_gene: TRBV9; CDR3aa: CASSVMGGITDTQYF; CDR3nt: TGTGCCAGCAGCGTAATGGGGGGGATCACAGATACGCAGTATTTT
j_gene: TRBJ2-7; d_gene: TRBD1; v_gene: TRBV5-4; CDR3aa: CASSFRDRVYEQYF; CDR3nt: TGTGCCAGCAGCTTCCGGGACAGGGTCTACGAGCAGTACTTC
j_gene: TRBJ2-1; d_gene: TRBD2; v_gene: TRBV5-1; CDR3aa: CASSLSRGRLFGTSHEQFF; CDR3nt: TGCGCCAGCAGCTTGTCCCGGGGGCGATTATTCGGGACTAGCCATGAGCAGTTCTTC
j_gene: TRBJ2-5; d_gene: TRBD2; v_gene: TRBV6-5; CDR3aa: CASSYPGREELQYF; CDR3nt: TGTGCCAGCAGTTACCCCGGGAGGGAAGAGCTCCAGTACTTC
j_gene: TRBJ1-4; d_gene: NA; v_gene: TRBV11-2; CDR3aa: CASLRGGVADNEKLFF; CDR3nt: TGTGCCAGCCTCCGTGGAGGGGTTGCAGATAATGAAAAACTGTTTTTT
j_gene: TRBJ2-1; d_gene: TRBD2; v_gene: TRBV30; CDR3aa: CAWSPRGGYNEQFF; CDR3nt: TGTGCCTGGAGTCCCCGGGGGGGCTACAATGAGCAGTTCTTC
j_gene: TRBJ2-7; d_gene: NA; v_gene: TRBV5-1; CDR3aa: CASSYPVGAGPSYEQYF; CDR3nt: TGCGCCAGCAGCTACCCGGTCGGGGCGGGGCCTTCCTACGAGCAGTACTTC
j_gene: TRBJ1-1; d_gene: NA; v_gene: TRBV7-2; CDR3aa: CASSSRQYFEAFF; CDR3nt: TGTGCCAGCAGCTCCCGACAGTACTTTGAAGCTTTCTTT
j_gene: TRBJ1-4; d_gene: NA; v_gene: TRBV5-1; CDR3aa: CASSPGELVPNEKLFF; CDR3nt: TGCGCCAGCAGCCCCGGGGAGCTTGTTCCTAATGAAAAACTGTTTTTT
j_gene: TRBJ1-1; d_gene: NA; v_gene: TRBV19; CDR3aa: CASSTKTAMNTEAFF; CDR3nt: TGTGCCAGTAGTACAAAGACAGCCATGAACACTGAAGCTTTCTTT
j_gene: TRBJ1-1; d_gene: TRBD1; v_gene: TRBV30; CDR3aa: CAWRGQGWTEAFF; CDR3nt: TGTGCCTGGCGCGGACAGGGTTGGACTGAAGCTTTCTTT
j_gene: TRBJ2-2; d_gene: TRBD2; v_gene: TRBV9; CDR3aa: CASSEVSGGHTGELFF; CDR3nt: TGTGCCAGCAGCGAAGTTAGCGGGGGGCATACCGGGGAGCTGTTTTTT
j_gene: TRBJ2-2; d_gene: NA; v_gene: TRBV5-4; CDR3aa: CASRPLENTGELFF; CDR3nt: TGTGCCAGCAGACCCCTAGAGAACACCGGGGAGCTGTTTTTT
j_gene: TRBJ1-2; d_gene: NA; v_gene: TRBV2; CDR3aa: CASGHRAGGRGYTF; CDR3nt: TGTGCCAGCGGCCACCGGGCGGGGGGACGTGGCTACACCTTC
j_gene: TRBJ2-3; d_gene: NA; v_gene: TRBV7-7; CDR3aa: CASSLDPGLSTDTQYF; CDR3nt: TGTGCCAGCAGCTTAGACCCAGGGCTCAGCACAGATACGCAGTATTTT
j_gene: TRBJ1-5; d_gene: NA; v_gene: TRBV19; CDR3aa: CASSMGAWTDSNQPQHF; CDR3nt: TGTGCCAGTAGTATGGGAGCGTGGACAGATAGCAATCAGCCCCAGCATTTT
j_gene: TRBJ1-2; d_gene: TRBD1; v_gene: TRBV5-1; CDR3aa: CASSSSRRGPYGYTF; CDR3nt: TGCGCCAGCAGCTCGAGCCGGAGGGGGCCATATGGCTACACCTTC
j_gene: TRBJ1-2; d_gene: NA; v_gene: TRBV4-3; CDR3aa: CASSQVHRLSANYGYTF; CDR3nt: TGCGCCAGCAGCCAAGTCCACAGGCTCTCCGCTAACTATGGCTACACCTTC
j_gene: TRBJ2-1; d_gene: NA; v_gene: TRBV11-3; CDR3aa: CASSLESGDHEQFF; CDR3nt: TGTGCCAGCAGCTTAGAATCGGGGGACCATGAGCAGTTCTTC
j_gene: TRBJ2-5; d_gene: TRBD1; v_gene: TRBV15; CDR3aa: CATSRVLTGEETQYF; CDR3nt: TGTGCCACCAGCAGGGTCCTGACAGGGGAAGAGACCCAGTACTTC
j_gene: TRBJ2-5; d_gene: TRBD1; v_gene: TRBV5-4; CDR3aa: CASSLPQGAGVETQYF; CDR3nt: TGTGCCAGCAGCTTGCCCCAGGGGGCTGGGGTAGAGACCCAGTACTTC
j_gene: TRBJ1-5; d_gene: TRBD1; v_gene: TRBV19; CDR3aa: CASRGDSYQPQHF; CDR3nt: TGTGCCAGTAGAGGGGACAGTTATCAGCCCCAGCATTTT
j_gene: TRBJ1-1; d_gene: NA; v_gene: TRBV5-5; CDR3aa: CASSSTTGSRAFF; CDR3nt: TGTGCCAGCAGCTCCACCACAGGGTCTAGGGCTTTCTTT
j_gene: TRBJ2-7; d_gene: NA; v_gene: TRBV4-1; CDR3aa: CASSQFRAYEQYF; CDR3nt: TGCGCCAGCAGCCAATTCCGGGCCTACGAGCAGTACTTC
j_gene: TRBJ1-1; d_gene: NA; v_gene: TRBV7-9; CDR3aa: CASSFSGGTWNTEAFF; CDR3nt: TGTGCCAGCAGCTTTTCTGGGGGCACGTGGAACACTGAAGCTTTCTTT
j_gene: TRBJ2-7; d_gene: NA; v_gene: TRBV7-9; CDR3aa: CASSPSNTAHEQYF; CDR3nt: TGTGCCAGCAGCCCTTCGAACACCGCACACGAGCAGTACTTC
j_gene: TRBJ2-2; d_gene: NA; v_gene: TRBV28; CDR3aa: CASSLTGRELFF; CDR3nt: TGTGCCAGCAGTTTAACAGGCAGGGAGCTGTTTTTT
j_gene: TRBJ1-2; d_gene: NA; v_gene: TRBV30; CDR3aa: CAWARRQVYGHTF; CDR3nt: TGTGCCTGGGCCAGGAGACAGGTCTATGGCCACACCTTC
j_gene: TRBJ1-4; d_gene: TRBD1; v_gene: TRBV6-5; CDR3aa: CASTKGQGSEKLFF; CDR3nt: TGTGCCAGCACCAAAGGACAGGGTAGTGAAAAACTGTTTTTT
j_gene: TRBJ2-7; d_gene: TRBD1; v_gene: TRBV7-8; CDR3aa: CASSLGTWTGAPYEQYF; CDR3nt: TGTGCCAGCAGCTTAGGTACCTGGACAGGGGCCCCCTACGAGCAGTACTTC
j_gene: TRBJ2-1; d_gene: TRBD2; v_gene: TRBV5-4; CDR3aa: CASSSGGPDNEQFF; CDR3nt: TGTGCCAGCAGCTCGGGGGGGCCCGACAATGAGCAGTTCTTC
j_gene: TRBJ1-2; d_gene: NA; v_gene: TRBV7-9; CDR3aa: CASSPPGSANYGYTF; CDR3nt: TGTGCCAGCAGCCCACCGGGGTCAGCTAACTATGGCTACACCTTC
j_gene: TRBJ1-2; d_gene: NA; v_gene: TRBV5-5; CDR3aa: CASSLGANYGYTF; CDR3nt: TGTGCCAGCAGCTTGGGCGCAAACTATGGCTACACCTTC
j_gene: TRBJ1-6; d_gene: NA; v_gene: TRBV6-1; CDR3aa: CASSEQQGSYNSPLHF; CDR3nt: TGTGCCAGCAGTGAGCAACAGGGCTCCTATAATTCACCCCTCCACTTT
j_gene: TRBJ1-1; d_gene: NA; v_gene: TRBV19; CDR3aa: CASRQFSNTEAFF; CDR3nt: TGTGCCAGTAGGCAGTTCTCCAACACTGAAGCTTTCTTT
j_gene: TRBJ1-1; d_gene: NA; v_gene: TRBV10-3; CDR3aa: CAISESPGGWMNTEAFF; CDR3nt: TGTGCCATCAGTGAGTCACCGGGGGGATGGATGAACACTGAAGCTTTCTTT
j_gene: TRBJ2-3; d_gene: TRBD2; v_gene: TRBV7-3; CDR3aa: CASSAGLAGGSTDTQYF; CDR3nt: TGTGCCAGCAGCGCGGGACTAGCGGGGGGTAGCACAGATACGCAGTATTTT
j_gene: TRBJ2-7; d_gene: NA; v_gene: TRBV28; CDR3aa: CASTPGYEQYF; CDR3nt: TGTGCCAGCACCCCAGGCTACGAGCAGTACTTC
j_gene: TRBJ2-5; d_gene: TRBD2; v_gene: TRBV7-3; CDR3aa: CASRGRGERGYQETQYF; CDR3nt: TGTGCCAGCAGGGGGAGAGGGGAGCGGGGGTACCAAGAGACCCAGTACTTC
j_gene: TRBJ2-7; d_gene: TRBD1; v_gene: TRBV2; CDR3aa: CASMKRDRASYEQYF; CDR3nt: TGTGCCAGCATGAAGAGGGACAGAGCTTCCTACGAGCAGTACTTC
j_gene: TRBJ2-5; d_gene: TRBD2; v_gene: TRBV5-6; CDR3aa: CASSFTSGGAKETQYF; CDR3nt: TGTGCCAGCAGCTTTACTAGCGGGGGGGCCAAAGAGACCCAGTACTTC
j_gene: TRBJ2-1; d_gene: NA; v_gene: TRBV7-2; CDR3aa: CASSPGTYNEQFF; CDR3nt: TGTGCCAGCAGCCCCGGGACCTACAATGAGCAGTTCTTC
j_gene: TRBJ1-2; d_gene: TRBD1; v_gene: TRBV10-3; CDR3aa: CAISPDRANRSGYTF; CDR3nt: TGTGCCATCAGCCCAGACAGGGCAAACCGGAGTGGCTACACCTTC
j_gene: TRBJ1-1; d_gene: NA; v_gene: TRBV29-1; CDR3aa: CSVETGVQGLGEAFF; CDR3nt: TGCAGCGTTGAAACGGGGGTGCAGGGTCTGGGGGAGGCTTTCTTT
j_gene: TRBJ2-5; d_gene: NA; v_gene: TRBV7-7; CDR3aa: CASSLAGGRQETQYF; CDR3nt: TGTGCCAGCAGCTTAGCGGGGGGGCGCCAAGAGACCCAGTACTTC
j_gene: TRBJ2-5; d_gene: TRBD2; v_gene: TRBV7-8; CDR3aa: CASSLTSGGAGQETQYF; CDR3nt: TGTGCCAGCAGCTTAACTAGCGGGGGGGCCGGCCAAGAGACCCAGTACTTC
j_gene: TRBJ2-1; d_gene: NA; v_gene: TRBV18; CDR3aa: CASSPEMELGPFNEQFF; CDR3nt: TGTGCCAGCTCACCAGAGATGGAACTAGGCCCCTTTAATGAGCAGTTCTTC